This T cell receptor beta chain was sequenced for a study of monozygotic twins with cystic fibrosis (dated by TCRdb to about 2021). With respect to the entire study: Approximately 3.3 micrograms of fragmented DNA went through around 14 PCR cycles to produce barcoded libraries. The study compared TCR beta repertoires within and between 16 monozygotic twin pairs with cystic fibrosis to assess genetic influence on V and J gene usage. Ten female and six male twin pairs, aged about 2.0 to 36.4 years (median roughly 9 years) and mostly children and adolescents, were included in the cohort. On the day blood was drawn, the twins' weight-for-height and FEVPerc (FEV1 disease centile) were ranked against those of the 1,100 or so cohort participants. Data for three of the twin pairs had previously been reported in another context. General conclusions and limits of the study: Only a small cohort was studied, and no association of shared CDR3 numbers with age, concordance or disease severity was found. V gene usage was most similar to the co-twin in 13 of 16 pairs, and J usage was most similar to the co-twin in 8 of 16 pairs, which suggests genetic constraints. Sharing of nucleotide-identical clonotypes was significantly greater within monozygotic CF twin pairs than between unrelated CF individuals (P = 0.000026, Mann-Whitney). Simpson clonality was generally low (median around 0.01), which suggests a naive-dominated repertoire, and clonality was higher in the most severely affected patients.

Following the manufacturer's instructions, TCR beta CDR3 regions were amplified by multiplex PCR with the immunoSEQ immune profiling system. Sequencing was performed on an Illumina NextSeq system. The authors processed their data as follows. The immunoSEQ Analyzer platform handled processing of the sequence data, and clonality was calculated by taking the square root of Simpson's index of productive rearrangements. Jensen-Shannon distance served as the measure of similarity in V and J usage, while OLGA was used to compute CDR3 generation probabilities. Shared CDR3 sequences were searched against the immuneACCESS database (August 2020) and VDJdb (December 2020). TCRdb took this table from immuneACCESS and kept in-frame rearrangements with V and J called. Such tables lack part of the clones; where checked against another copy, unresolved V genes explain under half of the gap, and the rest is unexplained. The DNA was the basis for D and trimming; V, J and clone size are from that table. The sample profile shows about 20,000 clones; 75% to 95% of them were found once. The ten most abundant clones make up roughly 1.4% of the sample.

In regard to this clone: Its binding antigen is unknown. Per-base qualities were not stored, and no clone one base away is much larger.

The CDR3 goes from the cysteine to the phenylalanine over 14 residues. Only the CDR3 portion is preserved as DNA: 42 bases, with reading frame beginning at the first base. Sequences SNHLY (CDR1) and FYNNEI (CDR2) are obtained from the germline V gene. The germline ends are 10 bases apart after V is trimmed by 5 bases and J by 0 bases. The twin pairs came from the European Cystic Fibrosis Twin and Sibling Study Cohort, which recruited patients from over a hundred CF clinics across 14 European countries. Zygosity and CFTR genotype were verified in-house, with zygosity tested by multiplex PCR of nine short tandem repeat loci. Peripheral blood was sampled from each twin, and clinical parameters were recorded on the day of blood sampling. Phenol/chloroform extraction was used to isolate genomic DNA from peripheral blood cells, and the DNA was then kept in TE buffer at 4 degrees C.

The chain is assembled from TRBV2 and TRBJ1-1; the D gene is possibly TRBD1, with 6 bases matching. The sequenced sample was blood. The origin of this receptor is a girl aged 2 to 10 with cystic fibrosis. The CDR3 sequence is CASSNRALNTEAFF. Read as DNA, the sequence is TGTGCCAGCAGTAACAGGGCGCTGAACACTGAAGCTTTCTTT.